The 22 T cell receptor beta chains in this list originate from one sample, sequenced in a study of blood T cell repertoires in COVID-19. Repertoires were generated with immunoSEQ multiplex PCR, while TCRdb's copy carries only in-frame clones and drops some. Of approximately 350,000 clones listed, roughly four fifths are singletons. The sequencing input was PBMCs or T cells enriched from blood (not recorded which). The receptors were gathered from a woman aged 50 to 60 who had recovered from COVID-19.

The V call is TRBV19, the J call TRBJ1-1, with D possibly TRBD1 on 6 matching bases. The CDR3 extends over 15 amino acids. From germline, CDR1 is LNHDA and CDR2 SQIVND (reference sequence). The V gene lost 5 bases and the J gene lost 0 bases, with 13 bases spanning the gap. CDR3 in amino acids: CASSWGQTVNTEAFF. Written as DNA, the CDR3 is TGTGCCAGTAGTTGGGGACAAACAGTGAACACTGAAGCTTTCTTT.

The chain couples TRBV12-3 or TRBV12-4 to TRBJ1-2; D is perhaps TRBD1 (6 bases). Trimming removed 7 bases from V and 0 bases from J, with 9 bases in between. CDR3 length: 13 amino acids. The CDR3 here is CASTRQANYGYTF. The CDR3 DNA sequence: TGTGCCAGCACCAGACAGGCTAACTATGGCTACACCTTC.

This sequence joins TRBV5-1 and TRBJ2-7, with 10 bases aligning to TRBD1. Losses at the gene ends were 3 bases for V and 5 bases for J; bases not matched to a gene: 5. The germline V gene has CDR1 SGHRS and CDR2 YFSETQ. The length of the CDR3 is 14 residues. DNA of the CDR3: TGCGCCAGCAGCTCTCCCGGGACAGGGGACGAGCAGTACTTC. It is translated as CASSSPGTGDEQYF. Looking up the rest from reference TRBV5-1 and TRBJ2-7 gives the full variable domain: KAGVTQTPRYLIKTRGQQVTLSCSPISGHRSVSWYQQTPGQGLQFLFEYFSETQRNKGNFPGRFSGRQFSNSRSEMNVSTLELGDSALYLCASSSPGTGDEQYFGPGTRLTVT.

The chain is built from TRBV7-2 and TRBJ1-4; no clear D gene. V was pared by 5 bases and J by 4 bases, with 11 bases between. Germline values: CDR1 SGHTA, CDR2 FQGNSA. The CDR3 has 14 residues. The CDR3 bases are TGTGCCAGCAGCCCCAGTCGGGGTAATGAAAAACTGTTTTTT. This gives the protein CASSPSRGNEKLFF.

V and J are TRBV6-2 or TRBV6-3 and TRBJ1-5; 7 bases align to TRBD1. The CDR3 totals 16 residues. Trimming took 2 bases from V and 3 from J; bases not matched to a gene: 7. Germline CDR1 and CDR2: MNHEY and SVGEGT. CDR3 sequence: CASSYGGQTFNQPQHF. As DNA, the CDR3 is TGTGCCAGCAGTTACGGGGGACAGACCTTCAATCAGCCCCAGCATTTT.

This chain links TRBV28 with TRBJ1-2, with D possibly matching TRBD1 (6 bases). V lost 6 bases and J 0 bases, leaving 20 bases between the germline ends. Germline CDR1 MDHEN, CDR2 SYDVKM. This CDR3 contains 17 residues. The CDR3 region has the DNA TGTGCCAGCAGGTTTGTCCAGGGGAAGGATACTAACTATGGCTACACCTTC. Translation gives CASRFVQGKDTNYGYTF.

The rearrangement uses TRBV19 and TRBJ2-3; D gene unclear. Germline V gene lookup returns CDR1 LNHDA and CDR2 SQIVND (reference sequence). The CDR3 has 14 residues. The V end lost 1 base, the J end lost 2 bases, and 7 bases lay between the germline ends. This CDR3 is CASSIGAFTDTQYF. CDR3 DNA sequence: TGTGCCAGTAGTATAGGCGCTTTCACAGATACGCAGTATTTT.

The genes are TRBV28 and TRBJ1-5; 7 bases map to TRBD1. V lost 4 bases and J lost 12; bases outside the gene matches: 9. The CDR3 covers 13 residues. Per germline, CDR1 MDHEN and CDR2 SYDVKM. The CDR3 sequence: CASSSRQGGIQHF. CDR3 DNA: TGTGCCAGCAGTTCGAGACAGGGAGGAATCCAGCATTTT.

This clone is a singleton in its sample. The gene calls are TRBV5-6 and TRBJ1-4; 7 bases are a match to TRBD1. Germline assignment: CDR1 SGHDT and CDR2 YYEEEE. CDR3 size: 14 residues. J gave up 5 bases and V 4 bases, and 5 bases lay outside the gene matches. The CDR3 DNA follows: TGTGCCAGCAGCCGCGGGACAGAGAATGAAAAACTGTTTTTT. Its protein product is CASSRGTENEKLFF.

The chain carries TRBV19 and TRBJ2-2; TRBD2 matches at 11 bases. Trimming took 4 bases from V and 4 from J; bases not matched to a gene: 11. CDR1 and CDR2 from the germline V gene are LNHDA and SQIVND (reference sequence). There are 18 residues in the CDR3. The CDR3 is CASSSRGLAGGGTGELFF. CDR3 nucleotides: TGTGCCAGTAGTAGCCGTGGCCTAGCGGGGGGTGGCACCGGGGAGCTGTTTTTT.

The rearrangement uses TRBV19 and TRBJ1-1, with TRBD1 as a possible D gene (5 bases). Germline-derived CDR1 and CDR2 are LNHDA and SQIVND (reference sequence). CDR3 length: 17 residues. The V gene lost 5 bases and the J gene lost 1 base, with 20 bases spanning the gap. CDR3 loop: CASSATSHFTGNTEAFF. CDR3 in DNA: TGTGCCAGTAGTGCAACCTCTCATTTTACAGGGAACACTGAAGCTTTCTTT.

The gene calls are TRBV7-9 and TRBJ1-1, with 7 nucleotides matching TRBD1. The germline V gene has CDR1 SEHNR and CDR2 FQNEAQ (reference sequence). V was clipped by 4 bases and J by 6 bases; unmatched bases: 8. The CDR3 extends over 14 amino acids. The DNA for the CDR3 is TGTGCCAGCAGCTCCCCGACAGGGCACGCTGAAGCTTTCTTT. This sequence encodes CASSSPTGHAEAFF.

V is TRBV10-3 and J is TRBJ2-5; 11 bases fit TRBD1. The germline V gene has CDR1 ENHRY and CDR2 SYGVKD. J gave up 4 bases and V 2 bases, and 6 bases lay outside the gene matches. The CDR3 is 16 amino acids. The CDR3 reads CAISERRDRGLETQYF. For the CDR3, the DNA is TGTGCCATCAGTGAGCGAAGGGACAGGGGGTTAGAGACCCAGTACTTC.

The count of this clone is one. This sequence joins TRBV9 and TRBJ2-3, with D possibly matching TRBD2 (6 bases). Germline V lookup: CDR1 SGDLS, CDR2 YYNGEE. Trimming cost V 9 bases and J 1 base, with 18 bases left between them. The CDR3 contains 15 residues. CDR3 DNA sequence: TGTGCCACCTCCCGGGACTCCTTAGGCACAGATACGCAGTATTTT. This gives the protein CATSRDSLGTDTQYF.

This clone has only a few counts. This chain uses TRBV11-2 with TRBJ1-2, with unresolved D. CDR3 length equals 15 residues. Trimming removed 0 bases at V and 5 bases at J, with 13 bases between. Germline CDR1 SGHAT, CDR2 FQNNGV. CDR3 sequence: CASSLDSGIRYGYTF. For the CDR3, the DNA is TGTGCCAGCAGCTTAGATTCGGGGATTCGGTATGGCTACACCTTC.

For the CDR3, the DNA is TGCGCCAGCAGCCCCAATTTTGTCGGCAGGAGGAACTATGGCTACACCTTC. Translated, it gives CASSPNFVGRRNYGYTF. This rearrangement joins TRBV5-1 to TRBJ1-2; D gene ambiguous. V shed 4 bases and J shed 2 bases, with 21 bases lying between them. The CDR3 is made up of 17 amino acids. CDR1 SGHRS and CDR2 YFSETQ come from the germline V gene.

This clone was seen once. The chain uses TRBV19 and TRBJ2-3; weak D call: TRBD1 (5 bases). Germline CDR1 is LNHDA and CDR2 is SQIVND (reference sequence). The CDR3 consists of 15 residues. V lost 1 base to trimming and J lost 1 base, with 9 bases between them. The CDR3 spells CASSIGRARTDTQYF. The CDR3, as DNA: TGTGCCAGTAGTATAGGCAGGGCTCGCACAGATACGCAGTATTTT.

The chain links TRBV7-2 to TRBJ2-7; 7 positions agree with TRBD2. The CDR3 sequence is 14 residues long. Germline lookup yields CDR1 SGHTA and CDR2 FQGNSA. The junction had 2 bases not matched to a gene; V was cut back by 1 base and J by 2 bases. DNA of the CDR3: TGTGCCAGCAGCTTAGGCGGGAGTACCTACGAGCAGTACTTC. It is translated as CASSLGGSTYEQYF.

The rearrangement joins TRBV6-2 or TRBV6-3 to TRBJ1-2; 8 bases align to TRBD1. V lost 6 bases and J lost 8; bases outside the gene matches: 14. Germline CDR1 and CDR2: MNHEY and SVGEGT. The CDR3 spans 15 residues. The CDR3 loop reads CASSPTPRGLRGYTF. CDR3 in DNA: TGTGCCAGCAGCCCAACGCCCAGGGGGCTTCGAGGCTACACCTTC.

V usage is TRBV6-4 and J usage is TRBJ1-5, with D possibly being TRBD1 (5 bases). The CDR3 consists of 14 residues. V gave up 4 bases and J gave up 3 bases, with 10 bases separating them. Germline V gene lookup returns CDR1 MRHNA and CDR2 SNTAGT. CDR3 sequence: CASSAREVNQPQHF. The CDR3 region has the DNA TGTGCCAGCAGTGCCAGGGAGGTCAATCAGCCCCAGCATTTT.

This clone came up a few times. At one end, the junction sequence differs from germline, possibly due to a read error. The chain joins TRBV19 to TRBJ1-4, with D maybe TRBD1 (5 bases). The CDR3 covers 14 residues. From germline, CDR1 is LNHDA and CDR2 SQIVND (reference sequence). CDR3 amino acids: CASSAGGNNGKLFF. CDR3 DNA sequence: TGTGCCAGTAGTGCGGGGGGAAATAATGGAAAACTGTTTTTT.

This clone was found once. The rearrangement links TRBV29-1 to TRBJ2-7, with 12 nucleotides matching TRBD2. This CDR3 contains 16 residues. The trim removed 1 base at V and 2 bases at J, leaving 6 bases unmatched. The germline V gene encodes CDR1 SQVTM and CDR2 ANQGSEA. The CDR3 reads CSVEATSGGPAYEQYF. As DNA, the CDR3 is TGCAGCGTTGAAGCCACTAGCGGGGGGCCCGCCTACGAGCAGTACTTC.